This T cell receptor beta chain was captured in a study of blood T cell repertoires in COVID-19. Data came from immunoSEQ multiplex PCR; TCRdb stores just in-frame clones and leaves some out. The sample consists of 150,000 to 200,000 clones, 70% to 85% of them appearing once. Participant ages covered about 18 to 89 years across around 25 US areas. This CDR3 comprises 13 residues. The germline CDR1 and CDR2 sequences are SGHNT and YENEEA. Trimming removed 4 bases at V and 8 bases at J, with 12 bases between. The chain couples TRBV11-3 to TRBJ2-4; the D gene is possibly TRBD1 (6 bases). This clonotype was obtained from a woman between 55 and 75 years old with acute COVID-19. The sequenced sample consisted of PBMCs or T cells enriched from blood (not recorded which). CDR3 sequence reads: CASSSTGFDIQYF. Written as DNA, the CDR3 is TGTGCCAGCAGCTCGACAGGTTTCGACATTCAGTACTTC.